Listed below are T cell receptor beta chains from one sample, sequenced in a study of shared clonotypes between healthy human individuals. Measured with immunoSEQ multiplex PCR; TCRdb has only the in-frame clones, and not every one. The sample has around 690,000 clones, about nine tenths seen once. Sequences were obtained from memory CD8+ T cells from PBMCs. The receptors originated from a man between 18 and 35 years old in good health. Some clones in this sample may be carry-over from other donors' samples. CDR3s include the opening cysteine and the closing phenylalanine or tryptophan. Fields, in order: V gene, clone size, J gene, D gene, CDR3 length, CDR3 protein, CDR3 DNA. D genes are given only for firm matches. Some rows mark clone size as missing; the rest say once, few, many or name a class of expanded clone.

TRBV27	.	TRBJ2-7	TRBD2	18	CASSLSPSGGGPSGEQYF	TGTGCCAGCAGTTTATCCCCATCCGGGGGGGGACCCTCCGGTGAGCAGTACTTC
TRBV7-3	.	TRBJ2-1	TRBD1	15	CASSPRQGIYNEQFF	TGTGCCAGCAGCCCCCGACAGGGGATCTACAATGAGCAGTTCTTC
TRBV15	.	TRBJ1-4	TRBD1	14	CATSRYRGREKLFF	TGTGCCACCAGCAGGTACAGGGGTCGTGAAAAACTGTTTTTT
TRBV18	.	TRBJ1-4	.	16	CASSPQSGAEEEKLFF	TGTGCCAGCTCACCACAGTCCGGGGCAGAGGAGGAAAAACTGTTTTTT
TRBV28	once	TRBJ2-2	.	11	CASGYSGELFF	TGTGCCAGCGGGTATTCCGGGGAGCTGTTTTTT
TRBV10-3	once	TRBJ1-5	.	15	CAISESTAINQPQHF	TGTGCCATCAGTGAGTCGACAGCCATCAATCAGCCCCAGCATTTT
TRBV29-1	.	TRBJ1-4	.	14	CSVEDTSTNEKLFF	TGCAGCGTTGAGGACACCTCAACTAATGAAAAACTGTTTTTT
TRBV27	.	TRBJ2-3	.	16	CASSLRIQRPTDTQYF	TGTGCCAGCAGTTTACGAATTCAACGACCCACAGATACGCAGTATTTT
TRBV27	.	TRBJ1-1	.	14	CASSPTVGGTEAFF	TGTGCCAGCAGTCCCACGGTAGGGGGCACTGAAGCTTTCTTT
TRBV19	.	TRBJ1-1	TRBD1	16	CASTPEDRGQNTEAFF	TGTGCCAGCACCCCCGAGGACAGGGGACAGAACACTGAAGCTTTCTTT
TRBV7-8	.	TRBJ1-3	.	15	CASSLQGSSGNTIYF	TGTGCCAGCAGCTTACAGGGGAGCTCTGGAAACACCATATATTTT
TRBV5-5	.	TRBJ2-7	.	12	CASSLGVNEQYF	TGTGCCAGCAGCTTGGGTGTAAACGAGCAGTACTTC
TRBV28	.	TRBJ2-6	.	17	CASSSTGPFSGANVLTF	TGTGCCAGCAGCTCCACGGGGCCCTTCTCTGGGGCCAACGTCCTGACTTTC
TRBV28	.	TRBJ2-1	TRBD2	16	CASSLRTSGANNEQFF	TGTGCCAGCAGTTTACGGACTAGCGGAGCCAACAATGAGCAGTTCTTC
TRBV30	.	TRBJ2-3	.	15	CAWSVGIGGTDTQYF	TGTGCCTGGAGTGTAGGTATCGGCGGCACAGATACGCAGTATTTT
TRBV27	few	TRBJ1-1	.	15	CASSLTRGVNTEAFF	TGTGCCAGCAGCCTCACCCGAGGGGTGAACACTGAAGCTTTCTTT
TRBV2	.	TRBJ1-2	.	13	CASRAARNYGYTF	TGTGCCAGCAGGGCAGCTCGAAACTATGGCTACACCTTC
TRBV15	once	TRBJ1-2	TRBD1	15	CATSGEGTGTGGYTF	TGTGCCACCAGCGGGGAGGGGACAGGAACCGGAGGCTACACCTTC
TRBV19	once	TRBJ1-1	TRBD1	16	CASSILQGAGSTEAFF	TGTGCCAGTAGTATCCTACAGGGGGCCGGGAGCACTGAAGCTTTCTTT
TRBV19	.	TRBJ2-7	.	14	CASSPSSGVLGAYF	TGTGCCAGTAGTCCAAGCTCCGGGGTCCTAGGCGCGTACTTC
TRBV30	few	TRBJ1-1	.	11	CAWSFGTEAFF	TGTGCCTGGAGTTTCGGGACTGAAGCTTTCTTT
TRBV19	once	TRBJ2-1	.	15	CASSIDHNRYNEQFF	TGTGCCAGTAGTATAGATCACAACCGTTACAATGAGCAGTTCTTC
TRBV11-2	once	TRBJ2-3	TRBD2	15	CASSLVAGTTDTQYF	TGTGCCAGCAGCTTAGTAGCGGGGACCACAGATACGCAGTATTTT
TRBV27	.	TRBJ2-1	TRBD2	15	CASSAGLAGYNEQFF	TGTGCCAGCAGTGCGGGACTAGCGGGCTACAATGAGCAGTTCTTC
TRBV19	.	TRBJ2-3	.	12	CASSMGGDTQYF	TGTGCCAGTAGTATGGGCGGAGATACGCAGTATTTT
TRBV7-8	.	TRBJ2-7	TRBD1	15	CASSHGRDRSYEQYF	TGTGCCAGCAGCCACGGACGGGACAGATCATACGAGCAGTACTTC